This entry is about one T cell receptor beta chain. Its antigen has not been determined. Base qualities are missing; no much larger clone stands one base away. Library construction relied on the immunoSEQ multiplex PCR assay. For the multiplex PCR, a mixture combining 60 forward primers for TCR Vbeta segments and 13 reverse primers for TCR Jbeta segments was used. The CDR3 region of rearranged TCR beta genes was amplified from genomic DNA by a multiplex PCR assay. The amplified TCR beta libraries were sequenced on the Illumina HiSeq System as 87-base-pair reads. From the authors' description of their analysis: In a later analysis, some 80 million unique TCR beta chains were counted across the roughly 610 repertoires, and around 10 million of these chains were shared by at least two donors. A nearest-neighbor algorithm error-corrected the raw reads and collapsed the reads into unique sequences, merging closely related sequences to remove PCR and sequencing errors. CDR3 sequences were aligned to IMGT reference sequences to assign V, D and J gene segments. For a sequence to be retained, a match of at least six nucleotides to both a V gene segment and a J gene segment was required. Rearrangements were called productive when the CDR3 lacked stop codons and stayed in frame with V and J; all others were non-productive. CDR3 was defined by IMGT convention, running from the second conserved V-encoded cysteine to the conserved J-encoded phenylalanine. In an earlier analysis of 587 of the donors, sequences lacking an unambiguous match to a single V gene segment were excluded. In an earlier analysis of around 590 of the donors, a V segment was called functional when productive rearrangements were above 56.7%, and segregating when the standard deviation between donors exceeded 5%. A statistical classification framework was built to diagnose cytomegalovirus status from the catalog of TCR beta chain sequences. V and J gene assignment, in a later analysis, came from comparing TCR nucleotide sequences with IMGT/GENE-DB human TR gene sequences. Using the TCRdist pipeline, a later analysis assigned CDR3 sequences along with most-parsimonious VDJ recombination scenarios. In a later analysis, each TCR beta chain was defined by its CDR3 amino acid sequence together with its V-gene family, and reads lacking a unique V-gene family were excluded. A later analysis removed roughly 590 highly shared, low-generation-probability nucleotide sequences to deal with suspected cross-contamination and a sequencing artifact. For each public chain, a later analysis derived a clonal expansion index from normalized ranks of inferred template counts within each repertoire. In a later analysis, generation probabilities were computed using a VDJ recombination model fitted to out-of-frame rearrangements, and the results were checked against IGoR. Hypergeometric tests were used in a later analysis to score TCR-TCR, TCR-HLA and TCR-CMV co-occurrence, with a repertoire-size bias correction applied to the TCR pairs. False discovery rates were estimated in a later analysis by permuting HLA or CMV assignments 20 times. In a later analysis, co-occurring TCRs were grouped using DBSCAN, with TCRdist sequence similarity added in when clustering inside HLA-allele-positive subsets. Repertoires with fewer than 30,000 or more than 120,000 public chains were left out of co-occurrence clustering, as were five repertoires with anomalous nucleotide sharing. TCRdb's version of the immuneACCESS table is confined to in-frame rearrangements and falls short of the full clone set. An unresolved V gene accounts for under half of the shortfall where checked; the remainder is of unknown origin. The V and J calls and clone size were taken over from that table, and D and trimming were inferred from the DNA. Across this sample there are roughly 100,000 clones, with 76% seen only once. In total, the top ten clones hold 7.5% to 9% of the sample.

In total, 600 or so healthy bone marrow donors made up the cohort. At the time of sampling, all cohort members were nominally healthy, though unrecorded immune exposures were likely present. The donor was CMV seropositive and belonged to the group of some 290 seropositive cohort members. Every donor gave a peripheral blood sample, and the peripheral blood mononuclear cells from that sample were used for TCR beta sequencing. Genomic DNA was extracted from the blood cell samples with the Qiagen DNeasy Blood Extraction Kit. CDR1 and CDR2 were assigned from the germline V gene (reference sequence) as SEHNR and FQNEAQ. V loses 5 bases, J loses 2 bases, and the germline ends lie 12 bases apart. The CDR3 numbers 15 residues from cysteine through phenylalanine. Left in the record is the CDR3 DNA by itself, 45 bases read in frame from the first base. This specimen comes from a study of cytomegalovirus exposure and HLA in healthy donors (dated by TCRdb to the late 2010s). About the full investigation: In an earlier analysis of some 550 of the donors, 276 Gb of sequence data and 117 million unique TCR beta sequences from about 190 million T cells were reported. A later genetic analysis used genome-wide SNP genotypes for about 60% of the roughly 670 donors, treating that subset as a discovery cohort. Both class I and class II loci were covered by HLA typing, at four-digit resolution. In the later analysis, no new phenotypic data were used to find candidate immune exposures; instead, reliance was placed on TCR beta sequences and their occurrence across donors. An earlier analysis of roughly 580 of the donors used high-throughput TCR beta sequencing to judge whether each TCR beta V gene segment behaved as functional or pseudogenic. To study patterns of TCR occurrence, a later analysis re-analyzed previously published TCR beta repertoires from more than 550 donors and added high-resolution HLA genotyping. Typing coverage differed by locus: A, B, C, DRB1 and DQB1 were typed in roughly 629-640 donors, DQA1 in 500 to 550, DPA1 in 600 to 610, and DPB1 in just under 490. High-throughput TCR immunosequencing, statistical association of individual TCRs with disease status, and machine learning were combined to predict cytomegalovirus infection status. All discovery cohort repertoires had been generated using a single sequencing platform. A handful of DR-DQ haplotypes were handled as single units for association and clustering because linkage in the cohort was strong. An early release covering around 630 HLA-typed donors comprised about 310 gigabases of sequencing data and around 80 million unique TCR sequences. Donor age, sex, ethnicity and CMV serostatus were compiled alongside the repertoire data. Using immunosequencing, the study profiled T cell repertoires from fewer than 850 subjects and related those repertoires to cytomegalovirus serostatus. Of the roughly 400 genotyped donors, over 80% were placed in the genetic ancestry cluster associated with self-reported Caucasian donors. Among 300 to 500 genotyped donors of the cohort, an average of roughly 230,000 unique TCR beta nucleotide sequences was sequenced per donor, of which about 18% were non-productive. The study aimed to test whether signatures of past pathogen exposure could be identified by cataloging public T cell receptors. In addition to the first cohort of approximately 650 subjects, a separate validation cohort of around 110 different subjects was used. Overall study outcomes, separate from this receptor: Because HLA typing was unavailable for some donors at each locus, only the typed subset was used in association tests. The 87-base-pair reads could not distinguish some IMGT-functional V segments, including TRBV6-2 and TRBV6-3, so those segments were excluded. In this cohort, only TCR beta chains were sequenced, and detectable features were limited by the absence of alpha or paired-chain data. In vitro tests confirmed that a few of the cytomegalovirus-associated TCR beta chains recognize cytomegalovirus antigens. An earlier analysis of approximately 590 of the donors showed that most TCR beta V segments appeared in productive rearrangements either about 87% or about 30% of the time, which broadly matched IMGT annotations. In a later analysis, several top co-occurrence clusters were reported to appear linked to parvovirus B19, influenza, CMV and Epstein-Barr virus. In the study, approximately 160 TCR beta chains were listed as associated with cytomegalovirus. Strong co-occurrence of HLA alleles, especially DR and DQ, made assigning TCR associations to individual alleles difficult. In both the original and validation cohorts, the classifier was reported to diagnose cytomegalovirus status with high specificity and sensitivity. Linkage disequilibrium might explain the correlated functional status among segregating V segments, but an unknown experimental factor could not be ruled out. While some public TCRs were present in many individuals, most TCR sequences turned up only very rarely across donors. Because counts were too low, about 15 rarely observed V segments, including chromosome 9 orphons, were left out of the earlier analysis of a few hundred of the donors. A later analysis found that most CMV-associated TCR beta chains appeared HLA-restricted, with HLA associations seemingly driven largely by CMV exposure. Compared with equally common non-associated chains, HLA-associated TCR beta chains in a later analysis were more clonally expanded and had lower generation probabilities. Specific HLA alleles were associated with 15,000 to 20,000 TCR beta sequences at a false discovery rate of 0.05 in a later analysis. The authors suggested that the approach could potentially be extended to other disease states and immunological phenotypes. A group of highly shared sequence variants was considered likely to be a technical artifact of the sequencing pipeline. The presence/absence analyses assumed that sequencing depth was roughly uniform across donors, and that assumption may not be true. For the cohort, immune exposure information was limited to CMV serostatus. In a later analysis, TCR association rates were found to vary across HLA loci, with the most associated TCRs seen for DRB1 alleles and the fewest for HLA-C alleles. According to a later genetic analysis, donors in an Asian-associated ancestry cluster had fewer N-insertions in productive TCRs than the roughly 700-donor mean. V-gene and J-gene trimming of TCR beta chains was associated with a missense DCLRE1C variant in a later genetic analysis, and the association was replicated in an independent cohort. A further reported finding was that TCR beta sequences accurately predicted the HLA-A and HLA-B alleles for most subjects in the first cohort.

Input material: PBMCs. This chain joins TRBV7-9 to TRBJ2-2; the D gene is unclear. This receptor was taken from a man in his forties or fifties in good health and CMV-seropositive. Here is the DNA: TGTGCCAGCAGCCGGCAGGCGTTCAACACCGGGGAGCTGTTTTTT. It translates to CASSRQAFNTGELFF. With all but the CDR3 taken from the reference TRBV7-9 and TRBJ2-2 genes, the full variable domain is: DTGVSQNPRHKITKRGQNVTFRCDPISEHNRLYWYRQTLGQGPEFLTYFQNEAQLEKSRLLSDRFSAERPKGSFSTLEIQRTEQGDSAMYLCASSRQAFNTGELFFGEGSRLTVL.